The subject of this entry is one TCR beta chain. The data derive from a study of identifying expanded T cells in peripheral blood. The germline V gene encodes CDR1 LNHNV and CDR2 YYDKDF (reference sequence). Trimming took 5 bases from V and 5 from J; bases not matched to a gene: 7. The CDR3 is made up of 14 amino acids. Here immunoSEQ multiplex PCR was the method, and the copy in TCRdb shows in-frame clones only, minus some. The sample records 65,000 to 95,000 clones, roughly 89% being singletons. The chain employs TRBV15 and TRBJ1-1; TRBD1 matches 8 bases. This receptor was identified in a person aged 18 to 70 in good health. Sequenced material: blood. The CDR3 DNA reads TGTGCCACCAGCGCAGGGGGCAAGGGAACTGAAGCTTTCTTT. Residues: CATSAGGKGTEAFF. Drawing the rest from reference TRBV15 and TRBJ1-1, the complete variable domain is DAMVIQNPRYQVTQFGKPVTLSCSQTLNHNVMYWYQQKSSQAPKLLFHYYDKDFNNEADTPDNFQSRRPNTSFCFLDIRSPGLGDTAMYLCATSAGGKGTEAFFGQGTRLTVV.